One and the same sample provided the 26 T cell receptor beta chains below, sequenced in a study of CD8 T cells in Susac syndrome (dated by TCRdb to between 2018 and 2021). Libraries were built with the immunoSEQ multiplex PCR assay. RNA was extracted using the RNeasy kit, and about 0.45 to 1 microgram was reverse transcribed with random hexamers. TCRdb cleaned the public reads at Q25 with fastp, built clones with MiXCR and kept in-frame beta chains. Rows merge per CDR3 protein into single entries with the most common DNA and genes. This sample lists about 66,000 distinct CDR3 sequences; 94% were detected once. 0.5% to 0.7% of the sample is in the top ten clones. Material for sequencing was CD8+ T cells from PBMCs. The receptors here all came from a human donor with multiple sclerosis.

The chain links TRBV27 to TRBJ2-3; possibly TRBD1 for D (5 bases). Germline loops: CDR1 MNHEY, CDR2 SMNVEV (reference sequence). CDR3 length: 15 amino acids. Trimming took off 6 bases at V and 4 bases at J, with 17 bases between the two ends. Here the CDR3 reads CASSIAGFQADTQYF. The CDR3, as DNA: TGTGCCAGCAGCATCGCAGGGTTTCAGGCAGATACGCAGTATTTT.

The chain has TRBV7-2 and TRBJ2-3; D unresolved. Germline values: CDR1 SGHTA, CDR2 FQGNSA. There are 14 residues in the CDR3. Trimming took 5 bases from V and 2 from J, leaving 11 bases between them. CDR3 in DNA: TGTGCCAGCAGCCCCTGGCAGATCACAGATACGCAGTATTTT. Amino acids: CASSPWQITDTQYF.

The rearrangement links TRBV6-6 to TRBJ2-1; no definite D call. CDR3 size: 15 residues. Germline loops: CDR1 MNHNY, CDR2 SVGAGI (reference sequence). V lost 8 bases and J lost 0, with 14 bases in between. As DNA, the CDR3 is TGTGCCAGCTGTGAGACGTTTAGCTCCTACAATGAGCAGTTCTTC. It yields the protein CASCETFSSYNEQFF.

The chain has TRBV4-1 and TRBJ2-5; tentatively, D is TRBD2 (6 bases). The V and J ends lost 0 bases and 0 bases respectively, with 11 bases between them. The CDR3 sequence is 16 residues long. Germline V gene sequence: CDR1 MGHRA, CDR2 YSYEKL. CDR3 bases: TGCGCCAGCAGCCAAGAAGGCGGGGTGTACCAAGAGACCCAGTACTTC. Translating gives CASSQEGGVYQETQYF.

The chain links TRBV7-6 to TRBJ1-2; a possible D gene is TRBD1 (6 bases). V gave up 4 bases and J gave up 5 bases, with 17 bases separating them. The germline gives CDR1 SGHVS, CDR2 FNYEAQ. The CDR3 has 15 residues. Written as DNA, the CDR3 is TGTGCCAGCAGCTCCACCCTGGGGGGCGCATATGGCTACACCTTC. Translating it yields CASSSTLGGAYGYTF.

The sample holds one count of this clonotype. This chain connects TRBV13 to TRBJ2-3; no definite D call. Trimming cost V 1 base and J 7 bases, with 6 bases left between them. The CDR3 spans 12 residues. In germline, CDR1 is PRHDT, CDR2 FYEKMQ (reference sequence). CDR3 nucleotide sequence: TGTGCCAGCAGCTTAGACGGTAATACGCAGTATTTT. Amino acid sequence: CASSLDGNTQYF. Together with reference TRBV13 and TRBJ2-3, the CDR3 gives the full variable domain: AAGVIQSPRHLIKEKRETATLKCYPIPRHDTVYWYQQGPGQDPQFLISFYEKMQSDKGSIPDRFSAQQFSDYHSELNMSSLELGDSALYFCASSLDGNTQYFGPGTRLTVL.

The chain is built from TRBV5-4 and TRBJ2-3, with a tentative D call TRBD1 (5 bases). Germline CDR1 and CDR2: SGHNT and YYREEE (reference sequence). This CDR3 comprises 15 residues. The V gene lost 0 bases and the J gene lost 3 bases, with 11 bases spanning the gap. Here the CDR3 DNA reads TGTGCCAGCAGCTTGGGAAGCCAGGGTACAGATACGCAGTATTTT. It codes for CASSLGSQGTDTQYF.

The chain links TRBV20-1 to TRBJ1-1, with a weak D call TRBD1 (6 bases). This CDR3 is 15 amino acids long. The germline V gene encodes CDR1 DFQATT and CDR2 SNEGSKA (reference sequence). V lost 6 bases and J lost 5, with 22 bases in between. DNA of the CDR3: TGCAGTGCGACGGACAAGCAGGGGTTAGGAACTGAAGCTTTCTTT. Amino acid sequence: CSATDKQGLGTEAFF.

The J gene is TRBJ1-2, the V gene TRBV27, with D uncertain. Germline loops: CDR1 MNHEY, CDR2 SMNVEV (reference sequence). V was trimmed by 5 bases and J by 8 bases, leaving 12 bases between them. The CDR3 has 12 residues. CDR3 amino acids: CASSPGGGGYTF. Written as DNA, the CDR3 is TGTGCCAGCAGTCCTGGAGGCGGAGGCTACACCTTC.

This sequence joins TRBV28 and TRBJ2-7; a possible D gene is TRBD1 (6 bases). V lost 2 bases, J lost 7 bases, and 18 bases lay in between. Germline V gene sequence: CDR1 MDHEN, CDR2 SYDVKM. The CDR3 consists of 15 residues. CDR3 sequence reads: CASSLPQGRTGEQYF. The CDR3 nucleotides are TGTGCCAGCAGTTTACCACAGGGACGAACAGGGGAGCAGTACTTC.

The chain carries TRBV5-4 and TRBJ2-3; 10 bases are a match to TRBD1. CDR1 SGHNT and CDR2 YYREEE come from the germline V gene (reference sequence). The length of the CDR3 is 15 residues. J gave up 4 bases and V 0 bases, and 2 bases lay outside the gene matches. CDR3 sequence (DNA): TGTGCCAGCAGCTTGGGACAGGGGGCTCCAGATACGCAGTATTTT. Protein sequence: CASSLGQGAPDTQYF.

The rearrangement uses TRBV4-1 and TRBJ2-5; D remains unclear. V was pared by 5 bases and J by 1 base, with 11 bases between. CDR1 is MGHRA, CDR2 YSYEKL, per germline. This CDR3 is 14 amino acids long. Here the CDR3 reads CASSYPRPQETQYF. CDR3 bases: TGCGCCAGCAGCTATCCGAGGCCCCAAGAGACCCAGTACTTC.

The CDR3 loop reads CASSPPSTPYGYTF. The CDR3 DNA is TGTGCCAGCAGCCCACCAAGTACCCCCTATGGCTACACCTTC. The chain carries TRBV28 and TRBJ1-2; D gene unclear. CDR1 and CDR2 from the germline V gene are MDHEN and SYDVKM. CDR3 length equals 14 residues. Trimming left V 6 bases short and J 4 bases short, with 15 bases between.

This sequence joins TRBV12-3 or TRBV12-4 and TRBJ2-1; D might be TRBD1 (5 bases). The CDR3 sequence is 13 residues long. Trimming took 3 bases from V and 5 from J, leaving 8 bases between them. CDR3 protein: CASSFAGNNEQFF. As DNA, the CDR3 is TGTGCCAGCAGTTTTGCAGGGAACAATGAGCAGTTCTTC.

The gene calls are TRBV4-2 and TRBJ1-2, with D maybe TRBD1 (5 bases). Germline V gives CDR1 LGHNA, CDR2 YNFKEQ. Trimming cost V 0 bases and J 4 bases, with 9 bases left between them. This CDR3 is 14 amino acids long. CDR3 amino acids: CASSQDGGLYGYTF. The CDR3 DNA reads TGTGCCAGCAGCCAAGACGGGGGACTCTATGGCTACACCTTC.

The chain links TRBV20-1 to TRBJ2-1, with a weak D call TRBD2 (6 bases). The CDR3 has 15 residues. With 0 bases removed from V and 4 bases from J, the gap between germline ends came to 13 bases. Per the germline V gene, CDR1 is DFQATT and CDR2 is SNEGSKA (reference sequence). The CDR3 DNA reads TGCAGTGCTAGAGATCCAGGGACTGCTTACAATGAGCAGTTCTTC. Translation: CSARDPGTAYNEQFF.

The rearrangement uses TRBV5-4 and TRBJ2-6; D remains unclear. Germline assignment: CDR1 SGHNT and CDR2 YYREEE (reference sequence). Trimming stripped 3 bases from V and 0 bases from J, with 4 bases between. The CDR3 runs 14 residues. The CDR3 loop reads CASSWDSGANVLTF. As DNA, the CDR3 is TGTGCCAGCAGCTGGGACTCTGGGGCCAACGTCCTGACTTTC. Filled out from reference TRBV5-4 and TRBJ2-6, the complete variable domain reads ETGVTQSPTHLIKTRGQQVTLRCSSQSGHNTVSWYQQALGQGPQFIFQYYREEENGRGNFPPRFSGLQFPNYSSELNVNALELDDSALYLCASSWDSGANVLTFGAGSRLTVL.

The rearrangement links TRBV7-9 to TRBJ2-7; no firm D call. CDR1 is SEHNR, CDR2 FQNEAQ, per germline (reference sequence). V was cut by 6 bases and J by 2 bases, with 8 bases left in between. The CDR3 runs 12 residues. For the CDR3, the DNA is TGTGCCAGCAGTAAAACACCCTACGAGCAGTACTTC. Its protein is CASSKTPYEQYF. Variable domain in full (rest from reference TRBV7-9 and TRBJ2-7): DTGVSQNPRHKITKRGQNVTFRCDPISEHNRLYWYRQTLGQGPEFLTYFQNEAQLEKSRLLSDRFSAERPKGSFSTLEIQRTEQGDSAMYLCASSKTPYEQYFGPGTRLTVT.

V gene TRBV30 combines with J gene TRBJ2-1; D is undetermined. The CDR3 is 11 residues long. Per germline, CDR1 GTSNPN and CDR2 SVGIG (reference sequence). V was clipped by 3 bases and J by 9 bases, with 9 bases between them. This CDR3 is CAWRESSEQFF. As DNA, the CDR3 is TGTGCCTGGAGAGAGTCAAGTGAGCAGTTCTTC.

CDR3 sequence: CASSQTTGAYGYTF. For the CDR3, the DNA is TGCGCCAGCAGCCAAACGACAGGGGCCTATGGCTACACCTTC. The chain recombines TRBV23-1 with TRBJ1-2, with 8 bases that match TRBD1. TRBV23-1 is given ORF status, its function remaining uncertain. V gave up 6 bases and J gave up 4 bases; unmatched junction bases: 7. The CDR3 totals 14 residues.

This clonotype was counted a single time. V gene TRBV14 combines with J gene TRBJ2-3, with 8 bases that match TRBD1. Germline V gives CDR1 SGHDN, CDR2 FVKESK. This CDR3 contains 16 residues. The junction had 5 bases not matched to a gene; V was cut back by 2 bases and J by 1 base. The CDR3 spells CASSQFLTGGTDTQYF. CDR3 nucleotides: TGTGCCAGCAGCCAATTTTTGACAGGGGGCACAGATACGCAGTATTTT.

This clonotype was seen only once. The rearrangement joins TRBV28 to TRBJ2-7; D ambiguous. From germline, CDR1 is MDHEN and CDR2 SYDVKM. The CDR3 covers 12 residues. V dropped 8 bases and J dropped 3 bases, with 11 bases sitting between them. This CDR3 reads CASAPAFYEQYF. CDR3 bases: TGTGCCAGCGCCCCAGCTTTCTACGAGCAGTACTTC.

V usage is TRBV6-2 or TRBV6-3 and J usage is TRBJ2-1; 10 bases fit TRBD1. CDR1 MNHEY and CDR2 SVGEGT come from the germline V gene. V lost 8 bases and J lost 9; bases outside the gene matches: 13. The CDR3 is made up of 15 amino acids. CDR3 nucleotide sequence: TGTGCCAGCCAGGCCGGGACAGGGGTGTCCACTGAGCAGTTCTTC. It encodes CASQAGTGVSTEQFF.

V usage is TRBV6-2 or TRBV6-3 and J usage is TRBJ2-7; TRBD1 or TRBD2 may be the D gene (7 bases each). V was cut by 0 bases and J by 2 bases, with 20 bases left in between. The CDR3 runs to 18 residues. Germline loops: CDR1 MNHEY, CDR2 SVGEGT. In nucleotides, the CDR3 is TGTGCCAGCAGTTACTCGTGGCAGGGGGAGGGCCACACCTACGAGCAGTACTTC. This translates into CASSYSWQGEGHTYEQYF.

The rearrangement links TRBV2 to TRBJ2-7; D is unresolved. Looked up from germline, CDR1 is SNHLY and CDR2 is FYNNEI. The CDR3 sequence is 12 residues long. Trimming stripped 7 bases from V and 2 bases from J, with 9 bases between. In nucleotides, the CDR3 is TGTGCCAGCACCTATGGTACCTACGAGCAGTACTTC. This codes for CASTYGTYEQYF.

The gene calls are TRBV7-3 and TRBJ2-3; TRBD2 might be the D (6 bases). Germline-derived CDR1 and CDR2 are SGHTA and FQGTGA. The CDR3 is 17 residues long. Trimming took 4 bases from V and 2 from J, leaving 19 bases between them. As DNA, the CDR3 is TGTGCCAGCAGCTACCCGGGAGAGGGCGTGAACACAGATACGCAGTATTTT. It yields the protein CASSYPGEGVNTDTQYF.